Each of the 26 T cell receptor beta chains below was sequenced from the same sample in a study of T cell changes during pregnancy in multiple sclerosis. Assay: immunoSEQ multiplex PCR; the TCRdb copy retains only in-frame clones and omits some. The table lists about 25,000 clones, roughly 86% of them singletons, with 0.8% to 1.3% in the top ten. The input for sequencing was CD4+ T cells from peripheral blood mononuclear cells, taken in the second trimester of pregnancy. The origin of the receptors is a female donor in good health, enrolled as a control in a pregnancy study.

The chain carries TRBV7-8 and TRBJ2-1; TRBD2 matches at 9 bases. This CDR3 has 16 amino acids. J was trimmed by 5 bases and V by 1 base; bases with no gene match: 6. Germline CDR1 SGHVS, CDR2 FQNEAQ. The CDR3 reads CASSLVERGVNNEQFF. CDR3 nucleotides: TGTGCCAGCAGCTTAGTTGAGCGGGGGGTAAACAATGAGCAGTTCTTC.

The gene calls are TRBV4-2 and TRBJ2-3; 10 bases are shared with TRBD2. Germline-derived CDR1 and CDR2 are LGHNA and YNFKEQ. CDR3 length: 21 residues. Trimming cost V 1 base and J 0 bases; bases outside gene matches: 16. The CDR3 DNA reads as TGTGCCAGCAGCCAAGCCCAAGGGGCTAGCGGGGGACCCCTTAGCACAGATACGCAGTATTTT. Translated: CASSQAQGASGGPLSTDTQYF.

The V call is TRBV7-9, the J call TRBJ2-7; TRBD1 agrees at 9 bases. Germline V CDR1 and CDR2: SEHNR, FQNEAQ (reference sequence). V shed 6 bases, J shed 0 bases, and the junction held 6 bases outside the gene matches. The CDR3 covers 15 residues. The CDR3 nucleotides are TGTGCCAGCAGGGAAGGACAGGGGATCTCCTACGAGCAGTACTTC. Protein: CASREGQGISYEQYF.

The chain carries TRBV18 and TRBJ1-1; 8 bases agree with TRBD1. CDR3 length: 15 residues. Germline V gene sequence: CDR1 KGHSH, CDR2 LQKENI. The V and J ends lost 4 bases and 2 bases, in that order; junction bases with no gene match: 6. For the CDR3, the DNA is TGTGCCAGCTCACAAGACAGGGGACCAAACACTGAAGCTTTCTTT. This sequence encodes CASSQDRGPNTEAFF.

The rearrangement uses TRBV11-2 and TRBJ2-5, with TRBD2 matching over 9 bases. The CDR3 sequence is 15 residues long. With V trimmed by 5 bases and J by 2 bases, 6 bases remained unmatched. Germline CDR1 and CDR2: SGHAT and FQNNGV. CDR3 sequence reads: CASSRLAGVQETQYF. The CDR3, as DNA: TGTGCCAGCAGCAGATTAGCGGGGGTTCAAGAGACCCAGTACTTC. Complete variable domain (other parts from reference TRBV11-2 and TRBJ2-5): EAGVAQSPRYKIIEKRQSVAFWCNPISGHATLYWYQQILGQGPKLLIQFQNNGVVDDSQLPKDRFSAERLKGVDSTLKIQPAKLEDSAVYLCASSRLAGVQETQYFGPGTRLLVL.

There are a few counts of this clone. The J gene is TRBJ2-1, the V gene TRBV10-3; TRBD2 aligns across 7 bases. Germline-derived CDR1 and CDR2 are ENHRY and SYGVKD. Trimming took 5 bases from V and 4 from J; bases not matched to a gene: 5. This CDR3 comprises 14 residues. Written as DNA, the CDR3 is TGTGCCATCAGTTTAGCGGGTAGATACAATGAGCAGTTCTTC. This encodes CAISLAGRYNEQFF.

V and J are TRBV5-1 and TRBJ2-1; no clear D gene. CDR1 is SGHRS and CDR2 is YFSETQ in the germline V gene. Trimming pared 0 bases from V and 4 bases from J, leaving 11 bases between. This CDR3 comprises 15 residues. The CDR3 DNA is TGCGCCAGCAGCTTGGAGGTTGGAGTTTACAATGAGCAGTTCTTC. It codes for CASSLEVGVYNEQFF.

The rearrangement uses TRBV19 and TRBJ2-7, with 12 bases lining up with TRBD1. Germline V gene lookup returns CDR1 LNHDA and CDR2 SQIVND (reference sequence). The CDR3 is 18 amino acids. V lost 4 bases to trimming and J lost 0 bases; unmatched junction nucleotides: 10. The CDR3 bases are TGTGCCAGTAGTACGCCGGGACAGGGGGCGTCCCGCTCCTACGAGCAGTACTTC. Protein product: CASSTPGQGASRSYEQYF.

In DNA form, the CDR3 reads TGTGCTAGTGGTGAGGGACAGGGGGCTTCCGGCTACACCTTC. Its translation is CASGEGQGASGYTF. The V gene is TRBV12-5, the J gene TRBJ1-2; 12 nucleotides align to TRBD1. V shed 5 bases and J 8 bases; nucleotides not matched to a gene: 6. CDR1 and CDR2 (germline): LGHNT, FRNRAP. CDR3 size: 14 residues.

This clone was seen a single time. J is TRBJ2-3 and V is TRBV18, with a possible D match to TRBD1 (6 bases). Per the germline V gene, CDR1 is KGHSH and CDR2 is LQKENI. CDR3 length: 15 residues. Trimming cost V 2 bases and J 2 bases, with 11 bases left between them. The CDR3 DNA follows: TGTGCCAGCTCACCATCAGGGGCCGACACAGATACGCAGTATTTT. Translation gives CASSPSGADTDTQYF.

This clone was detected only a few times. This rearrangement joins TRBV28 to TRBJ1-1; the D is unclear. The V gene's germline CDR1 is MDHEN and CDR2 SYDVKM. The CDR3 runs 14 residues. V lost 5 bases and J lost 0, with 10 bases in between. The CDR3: CASSLQTLNTEAFF. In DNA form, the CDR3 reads TGTGCCAGCAGTCTTCAGACTTTGAACACTGAAGCTTTCTTT.

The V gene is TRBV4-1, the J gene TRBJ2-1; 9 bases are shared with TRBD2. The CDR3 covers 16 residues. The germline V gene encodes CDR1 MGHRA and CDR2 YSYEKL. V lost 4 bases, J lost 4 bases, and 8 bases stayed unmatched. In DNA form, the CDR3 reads TGCGCCAGCAGCCCCCAACCGGGACTAGCATACAATGAGCAGTTCTTC. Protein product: CASSPQPGLAYNEQFF.

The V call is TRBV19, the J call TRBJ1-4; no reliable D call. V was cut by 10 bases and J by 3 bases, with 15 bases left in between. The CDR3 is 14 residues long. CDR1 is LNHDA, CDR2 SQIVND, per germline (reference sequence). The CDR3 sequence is CATCVSQSNEKLFF. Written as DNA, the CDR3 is TGTGCCACCTGTGTCTCACAGTCTAATGAAAAACTGTTTTTT.

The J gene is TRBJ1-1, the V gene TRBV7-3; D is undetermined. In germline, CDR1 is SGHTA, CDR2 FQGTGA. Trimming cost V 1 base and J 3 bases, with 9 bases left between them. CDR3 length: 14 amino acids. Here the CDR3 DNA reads TGTGCCAGCAGCTTAAGAGGAGTCTACACTGAAGCTTTCTTT. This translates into CASSLRGVYTEAFF.

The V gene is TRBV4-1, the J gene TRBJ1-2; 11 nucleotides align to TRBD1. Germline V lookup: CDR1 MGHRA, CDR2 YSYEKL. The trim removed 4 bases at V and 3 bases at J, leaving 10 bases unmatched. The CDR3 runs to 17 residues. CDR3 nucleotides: TGCGCCAGCAGCCGAACCGGGACAGGGGGTCTTGACTATGGCTACACCTTC. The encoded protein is CASSRTGTGGLDYGYTF.

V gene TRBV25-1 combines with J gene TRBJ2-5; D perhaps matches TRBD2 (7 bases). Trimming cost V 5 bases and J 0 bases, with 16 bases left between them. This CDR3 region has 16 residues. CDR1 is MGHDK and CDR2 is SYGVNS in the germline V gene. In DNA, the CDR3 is TGTGCCAGCAGTCGGGGGGCAGGCAGAAACCAAGAGACCCAGTACTTC. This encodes CASSRGAGRNQETQYF.

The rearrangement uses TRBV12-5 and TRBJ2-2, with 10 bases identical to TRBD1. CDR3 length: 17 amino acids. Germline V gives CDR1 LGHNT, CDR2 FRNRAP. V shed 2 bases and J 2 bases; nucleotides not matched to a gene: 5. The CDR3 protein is CASGLIDRGPNTGELFF. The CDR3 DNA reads TGTGCTAGTGGTTTGATCGACAGGGGGCCTAACACCGGGGAGCTGTTTTTT.

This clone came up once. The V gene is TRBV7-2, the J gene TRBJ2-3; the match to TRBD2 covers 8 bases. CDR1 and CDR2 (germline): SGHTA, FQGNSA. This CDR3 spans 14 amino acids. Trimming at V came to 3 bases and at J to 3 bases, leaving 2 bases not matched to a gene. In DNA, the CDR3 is TGTGCCAGCAGCTTCCGACTAGCGACAGATACGCAGTATTTT. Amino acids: CASSFRLATDTQYF.

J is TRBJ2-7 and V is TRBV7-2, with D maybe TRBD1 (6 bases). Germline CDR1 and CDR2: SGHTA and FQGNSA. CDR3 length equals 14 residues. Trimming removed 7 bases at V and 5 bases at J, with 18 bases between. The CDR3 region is CASTPRPGDNEQYF. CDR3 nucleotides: TGTGCCAGCACCCCCCGGCCAGGGGACAACGAGCAGTACTTC.

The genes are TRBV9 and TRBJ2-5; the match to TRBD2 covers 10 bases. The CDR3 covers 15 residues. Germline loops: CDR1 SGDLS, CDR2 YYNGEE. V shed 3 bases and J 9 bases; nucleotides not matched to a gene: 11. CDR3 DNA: TGTGCCAGCAGCGGGCCGGCTAGCGGGAGACGGGCCCAGTACTTC. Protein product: CASSGPASGRRAQYF.

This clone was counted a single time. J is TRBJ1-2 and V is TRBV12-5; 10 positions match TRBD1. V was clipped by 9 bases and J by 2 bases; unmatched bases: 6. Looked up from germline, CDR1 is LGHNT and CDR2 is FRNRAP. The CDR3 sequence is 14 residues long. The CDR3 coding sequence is TGTGCTAGCGTCCCGGGACAGGGGAACTATGGCTACACCTTC. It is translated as CASVPGQGNYGYTF.

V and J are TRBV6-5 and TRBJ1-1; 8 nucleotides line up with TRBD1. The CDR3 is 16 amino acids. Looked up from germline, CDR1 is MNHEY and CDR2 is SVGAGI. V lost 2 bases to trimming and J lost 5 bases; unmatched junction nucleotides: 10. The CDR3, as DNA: TGTGCCAGCAGTTACGGGTCAGGGGGCTTTTTTACTGAAGCTTTCTTT. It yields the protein CASSYGSGGFFTEAFF.

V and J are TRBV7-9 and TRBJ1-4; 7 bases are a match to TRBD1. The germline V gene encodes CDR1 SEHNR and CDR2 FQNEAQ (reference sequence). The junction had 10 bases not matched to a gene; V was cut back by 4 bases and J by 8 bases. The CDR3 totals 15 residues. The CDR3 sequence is CASSYVGSRGEKLFF. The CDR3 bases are TGTGCCAGCAGCTACGTTGGGTCCAGGGGGGAAAAACTGTTTTTT.

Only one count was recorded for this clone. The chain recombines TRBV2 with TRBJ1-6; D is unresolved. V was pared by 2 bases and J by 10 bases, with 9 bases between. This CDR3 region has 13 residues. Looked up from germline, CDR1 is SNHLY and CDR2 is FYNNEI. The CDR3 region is CASSETPASPLHF. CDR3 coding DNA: TGTGCCAGCAGTGAAACCCCCGCGTCACCCCTCCACTTT.

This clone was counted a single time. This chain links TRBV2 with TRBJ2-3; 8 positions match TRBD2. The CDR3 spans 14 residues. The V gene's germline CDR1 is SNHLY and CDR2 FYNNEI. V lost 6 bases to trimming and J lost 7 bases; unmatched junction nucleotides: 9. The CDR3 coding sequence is TGTGCCAGCAGCGTGGGACTAGTGGTTTATACGCAGTATTTT. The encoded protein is CASSVGLVVYTQYF.

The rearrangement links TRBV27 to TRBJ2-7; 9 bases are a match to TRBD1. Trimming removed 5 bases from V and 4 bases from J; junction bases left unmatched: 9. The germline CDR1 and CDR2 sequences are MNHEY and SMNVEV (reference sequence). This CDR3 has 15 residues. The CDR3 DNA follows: TGTGCCAGCAGTCCGCTCGGGACAGGGATTTACGAGCAGTACTTC. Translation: CASSPLGTGIYEQYF.